The text below deals with one T cell receptor (beta chain). Clones were sequenced by immunoSEQ multiplex PCR, and TCRdb holds only the in-frame ones, with some missing. The repertoire consists of around 160,000 clones, with around 84% occurring once and the leading ten covering about 39%. These data come from a study of blood T cell repertoires in COVID-19. About the research overall: Acute and convalescent COVID-19 specimens originated in the United States, Italy and Spain. The analysed material was cDNA or gDNA that came from T cells, B-cell-depleted T cells, or PBMCs.

CDR3 length: 14 amino acids. The germline V gene encodes CDR1 MNHEY and CDR2 SVGEGT. Trimming removed 7 bases from V and 7 bases from J, with 17 bases in between. Input material: peripheral blood. The chain joins TRBV6-2 or TRBV6-3 to TRBJ1-5; the D gene is possibly TRBD1 (5 bases). This TCR came from a human donor in a cohort sampled during active COVID-19. CDR3 sequence reads: CASIPDWRGQPQHF. CDR3 bases: TGTGCCAGCATCCCGGACTGGAGGGGACAGCCCCAGCATTTT.